The 18 T cell receptor beta chains below all came from one sample that was sequenced in a study of lymphopenia after photon versus proton radiotherapy. Repertoires were generated with immunoSEQ multiplex PCR, while TCRdb's copy carries only in-frame clones and drops some. The repertoire consists of approximately 30,000 clones, with about four fifths occurring once and the leading ten covering over 30%. The sequencing here drew on peripheral blood, taken from a patient treated with photon-based radiotherapy. The receptors come from a man in his fifties or sixties with gastric cancer.

The chain has TRBV2 and TRBJ2-1, with 14 nucleotides matching TRBD2. This CDR3 comprises 18 residues. CDR1 and CDR2 (germline): SNHLY, FYNNEI. V lost 6 bases, J lost 5 bases, and 12 bases stayed unmatched. The CDR3 nucleotides are TGTGCCAGCAGCGCTTACGGGACTAGCGGGAGAATTAACAATGAGCAGTTCTTC. The encoded protein is CASSAYGTSGRINNEQFF.

This sequence joins TRBV10-3 and TRBJ2-7; maybe TRBD1 (6 bases). Trimming pared 0 bases from V and 2 bases from J, leaving 11 bases between. Germline V gene sequence: CDR1 ENHRY, CDR2 SYGVKD. The CDR3 sequence is 15 residues long. This CDR3 is CAISESTGTTYEQYF. The CDR3 nucleotides read TGTGCCATCAGTGAGTCGACCGGGACAACCTACGAGCAGTACTTC.

The chain uses TRBV19 and TRBJ1-2, with a tentative D call TRBD1 (6 bases). Trimming shortened V by 5 bases and J by 5 bases, and 9 bases separated the two germline ends. The CDR3 loop spans 12 amino acids. CDR1 is LNHDA and CDR2 is SQIVND in the germline V gene (reference sequence). Here the CDR3 DNA reads TGTGCCAGTAGTCAGGGGAAGTATGGCTACACCTTC. Residues: CASSQGKYGYTF.

This clone came up a few times. This rearrangement joins TRBV18 to TRBJ2-2; D gene unclear. Between the trimmed V and J ends, which lost 3 bases and 7 bases, there was a span of 12 bases. The CDR3 is 14 residues long. The V gene's germline CDR1 is KGHSH and CDR2 LQKENI. The chain's CDR3 is CASSPRVYDGELFF. The CDR3 nucleotides are TGTGCCAGCTCACCCCGAGTTTACGACGGGGAGCTGTTTTTT.

This clone was counted a few times. The chain has TRBV30 and TRBJ2-1; D not resolved. The CDR3 contains 17 residues. Trimming shortened V by 2 bases and J by 2 bases, and 19 bases separated the two germline ends. CDR1 GTSNPN and CDR2 SVGIG come from the germline V gene (reference sequence). Written as DNA, the CDR3 is TGTGCCTGGAGTCCCCCGGTCGGGCGGCACACCTACAATGAGCAGTTCTTC. This translates into CAWSPPVGRHTYNEQFF.

The chain couples TRBV29-1 to TRBJ1-4, with D perhaps TRBD1 (5 bases). This CDR3 is 13 amino acids long. Trimming took 4 bases from V and 8 from J, leaving 14 bases between them. Looked up from germline, CDR1 is SQVTM and CDR2 is ANQGSEA. CDR3 in amino acids: CSVVASKGEKLFF. In nucleotides, the CDR3 is TGCAGCGTTGTGGCCAGTAAGGGGGAAAAACTGTTTTTT.

The chain couples TRBV27 to TRBJ1-1, with unresolved D. CDR1 is MNHEY, CDR2 SMNVEV, per germline (reference sequence). The length of the CDR3 is 14 residues. Trimming cost V 5 bases and J 3 bases, with 13 bases left between them. The CDR3, as DNA: TGTGCCAGCAGTCTACGCGGAGGCGACACTGAAGCTTTCTTT. It translates to CASSLRGGDTEAFF.

This chain uses TRBV7-6 with TRBJ1-1; TRBD1 matches at 8 bases. V was clipped by 1 base and J by 8 bases; unmatched bases: 12. CDR1 is SGHVS and CDR2 is FNYEAQ in the germline V gene. The CDR3 runs 16 residues. The CDR3: CASSLERFPGGREAFF. Written as DNA, the CDR3 is TGTGCCAGCAGCTTAGAACGTTTTCCAGGGGGCCGGGAAGCTTTCTTT.

J is TRBJ2-6 and V is TRBV15; TRBD1 matches at 10 bases. With V trimmed by 1 base and J by 2 bases, 2 bases remained unmatched. The CDR3 has 17 residues. CDR1 LNHNV and CDR2 YYDKDF come from the germline V gene (reference sequence). CDR3: CATSRVGTGAGANVLTF. The CDR3 DNA reads TGTGCCACCAGCAGAGTTGGGACAGGGGCTGGGGCCAACGTCCTGACTTTC.

This chain links TRBV5-1 with TRBJ1-1, with 9 bases aligning to TRBD1. From germline, CDR1 is SGHRS and CDR2 YFSETQ. V was pared by 6 bases and J by 5 bases, with 8 bases of the junction left unmatched. This CDR3 is 14 amino acids long. CDR3: CASTPGQGGTEAFF. For the CDR3, the DNA is TGCGCCAGCACACCGGGACAGGGTGGAACTGAAGCTTTCTTT.

The chain joins TRBV30 to TRBJ1-2; D call uncertain. The length of the CDR3 is 12 residues. In germline, CDR1 is GTSNPN, CDR2 SVGIG (reference sequence). Trimming took 8 bases from V and 7 from J, leaving 17 bases between them. CDR3 loop: CARQWEMGGYTF. CDR3 DNA sequence: TGTGCCCGGCAATGGGAGATGGGTGGCTACACCTTC.

The chain links TRBV4-3 to TRBJ2-5; 10 bases agree with TRBD1. CDR3 size: 14 residues. The germline gives CDR1 LGHNA, CDR2 YSLEER. J gave up 3 bases and V 6 bases, and 4 bases lay outside the gene matches. The CDR3 protein is CASSWGTGEETQYF. The CDR3 DNA follows: TGCGCCAGCAGTTGGGGGACAGGGGAAGAGACCCAGTACTTC.

The chain recombines TRBV27 with TRBJ2-3; 9 nucleotides align to TRBD2. This CDR3 region has 14 residues. Germline V lookup: CDR1 MNHEY, CDR2 SMNVEV (reference sequence). Trimming cost V 2 bases and J 11 bases; bases outside gene matches: 8. CDR3: CASSLQRGASRQYF. CDR3 in DNA: TGTGCCAGCAGTTTACAGCGGGGGGCGTCGAGGCAGTATTTT.

The chain carries TRBV27 and TRBJ2-1, with 10 bases lining up with TRBD1. J gave up 5 bases and V 0 bases, and 4 bases lay outside the gene matches. CDR3 length equals 16 residues. Looked up from germline, CDR1 is MNHEY and CDR2 is SMNVEV (reference sequence). For the CDR3, the DNA is TGTGCCAGCAGTTTATCGGCAGGGACAGGGGACAATGAGCAGTTCTTC. Protein sequence: CASSLSAGTGDNEQFF.

The chain is built from TRBV6-1 and TRBJ1-1; maybe TRBD1 (5 bases). There are 14 residues in the CDR3. The germline V gene encodes CDR1 MNHNS and CDR2 SASEGT. The V end was cut by 3 bases, the J end by 5 bases, with 13 bases between. In DNA, the CDR3 is TGTGCCAGCAGTGATTCTTTAGGGGTTACTGAAGCTTTCTTT. Amino acids: CASSDSLGVTEAFF.

This clone was counted a few times. Within the sample, other DNA sequences also encode this same CDR3. The V and J genes are TRBV23-1 and TRBJ2-5; 10 nucleotides agree with TRBD1. TRBV23-1 is noted as an ORF with a role that remains uncertain. The CDR3 spans 17 residues. V trimming: 3 bases; J trimming: 3 bases; junction bases outside the gene matches: 10. CDR3 sequence reads: CASSHPNGTGEEETQYF. CDR3 coding DNA: TGCGCCAGCAGTCACCCCAATGGGACAGGGGAAGAAGAGACCCAGTACTTC.

The rearrangement uses TRBV11-1 and TRBJ2-2; D gene unclear. The CDR3 runs 13 residues. V was pared by 1 base and J by 7 bases, with 7 bases between. CDR1 is SGHAT and CDR2 is FQDESV in the germline V gene (reference sequence). The CDR3 DNA reads TGTGCCAGCAGCTTAGTTCTAGGCGGGGAGCTGTTTTTT. It encodes CASSLVLGGELFF.

The chain carries TRBV11-2 and TRBJ1-5; D possibly corresponds to TRBD1 (6 bases). The germline CDR1 and CDR2 sequences are SGHAT and FQNNGV. This CDR3 region has 13 residues. Trimming stripped 6 bases from V and 3 bases from J, with 9 bases between. CDR3 loop: CASSDRHNQPQHF. CDR3 nucleotide sequence: TGTGCCAGCAGTGACAGGCACAATCAGCCCCAGCATTTT.